This T cell receptor (beta chain) was found in a study of cytomegalovirus exposure and HLA in healthy donors. The study's findings and limits: Listed as cytomegalovirus-associated were 150 to 200 TCR beta chains. CMV antigen specificity of a few CMV-associated chains was confirmed in vitro. When presence/absence was analysed, sequencing depth was taken to be roughly uniform across donors.

This CDR3 is built from 16 residues. J was trimmed by 1 base and V by 5 bases; bases with no gene match: 11. Germline V gene lookup returns CDR1 SEHNR and CDR2 FQNEAQ (reference sequence). At the time of sampling, donors were nominally healthy, though unrecorded immune exposures were likely. As regards this clone: Its specificity is not known.

In the PCR, 60 Vbeta and 13 Jbeta primers were used. Libraries were prepared by immunoSEQ multiplex PCR; TCRdb keeps only in-frame clonotypes and omits some of them. Among roughly 88,000 clones, around 80% were seen once, and the ten largest hold approximately 5%. This clonotype was sampled from a young man in good health and CMV-seropositive. Sequencing used PBMCs. The V call is TRBV7-9, the J call TRBJ2-7, with 7 bases matching TRBD2. The CDR3 DNA follows: TGTGCCAGCAGCCTGTTAGGAAGCGGGGATTCCTACGAGCAGTACGTC. It encodes CASSLLGSGDSYEQYV.